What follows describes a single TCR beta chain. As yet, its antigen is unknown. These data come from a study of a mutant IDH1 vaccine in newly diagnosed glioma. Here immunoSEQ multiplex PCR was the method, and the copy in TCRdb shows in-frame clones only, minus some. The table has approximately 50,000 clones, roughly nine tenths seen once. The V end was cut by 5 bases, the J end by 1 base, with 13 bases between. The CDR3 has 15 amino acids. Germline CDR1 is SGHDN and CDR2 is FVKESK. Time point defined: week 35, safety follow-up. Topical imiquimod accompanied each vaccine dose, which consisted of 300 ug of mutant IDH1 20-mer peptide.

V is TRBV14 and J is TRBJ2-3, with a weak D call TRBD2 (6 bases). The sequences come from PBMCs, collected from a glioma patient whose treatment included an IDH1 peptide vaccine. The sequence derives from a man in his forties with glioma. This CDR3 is CASSVWGLGTDTQYF. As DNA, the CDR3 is TGTGCCAGCAGCGTTTGGGGACTCGGCACAGATACGCAGTATTTT. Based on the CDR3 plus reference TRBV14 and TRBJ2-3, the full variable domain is EAGVTQFPSHSVIEKGQTVTLRCDPISGHDNLYWYRRVMGKEIKFLLHFVKESKQDESGMPNNRFLAERTGGTYSTLKVQPAELEDSGVYFCASSVWGLGTDTQYFGPGTRLTVL.